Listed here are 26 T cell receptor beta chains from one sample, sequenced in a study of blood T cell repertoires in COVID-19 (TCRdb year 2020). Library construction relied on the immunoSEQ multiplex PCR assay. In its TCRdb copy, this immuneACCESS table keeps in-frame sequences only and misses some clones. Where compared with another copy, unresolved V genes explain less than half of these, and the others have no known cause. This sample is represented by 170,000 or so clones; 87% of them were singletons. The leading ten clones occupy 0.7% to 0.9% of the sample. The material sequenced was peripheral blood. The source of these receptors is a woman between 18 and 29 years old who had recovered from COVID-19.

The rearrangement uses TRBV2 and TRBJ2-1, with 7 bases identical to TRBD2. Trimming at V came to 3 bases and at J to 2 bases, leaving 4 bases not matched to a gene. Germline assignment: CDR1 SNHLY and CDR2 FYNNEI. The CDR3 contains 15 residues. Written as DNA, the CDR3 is TGTGCCAGCAGTGATGGAGCGGGAACCTACAATGAGCAGTTCTTC. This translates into CASSDGAGTYNEQFF.

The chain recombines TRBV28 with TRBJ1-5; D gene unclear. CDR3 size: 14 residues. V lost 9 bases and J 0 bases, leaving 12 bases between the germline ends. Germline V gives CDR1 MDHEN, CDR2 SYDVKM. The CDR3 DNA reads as TGTGCCAGTCTCCTGACTACTAGCAATCAGCCCCAGCATTTT. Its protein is CASLLTTSNQPQHF.

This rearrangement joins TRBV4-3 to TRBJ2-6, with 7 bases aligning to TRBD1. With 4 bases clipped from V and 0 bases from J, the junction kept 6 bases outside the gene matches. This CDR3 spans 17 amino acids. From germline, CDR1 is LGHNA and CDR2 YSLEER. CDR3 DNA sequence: TGCGCCAGCAGCCTAGGGACAGCTTTCTCTGGGGCCAACGTCCTGACTTTC. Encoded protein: CASSLGTAFSGANVLTF.

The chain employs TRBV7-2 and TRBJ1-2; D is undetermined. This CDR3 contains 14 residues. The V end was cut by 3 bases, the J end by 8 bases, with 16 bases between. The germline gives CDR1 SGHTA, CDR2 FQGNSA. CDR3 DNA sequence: TGTGCCAGCAGCTTCCGGGATGGAACGGAAGGCTACACCTTC. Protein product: CASSFRDGTEGYTF.

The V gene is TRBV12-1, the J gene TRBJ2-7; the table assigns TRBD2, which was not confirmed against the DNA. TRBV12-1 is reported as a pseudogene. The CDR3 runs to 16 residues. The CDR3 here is CASSFWSWRGAHEQYV. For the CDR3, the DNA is TGTGCCAGCAGCTTTTGGTCCTGGCGGGGGGCCCACGAGCAGTACGTC.

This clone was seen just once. The CDR3 nucleotides read TGCAGCGTATCTACAGGGGGCCGGACCGGGGAGCTGTTTTTT. Protein sequence: CSVSTGGRTGELFF. The gene calls are TRBV29-1 and TRBJ2-2; the match to TRBD1 covers 9 bases. The CDR3 extends over 14 amino acids. The germline CDR1 and CDR2 sequences are SQVTM and ANQGSEA. With V trimmed by 6 bases and J by 5 bases, 7 bases remained unmatched.

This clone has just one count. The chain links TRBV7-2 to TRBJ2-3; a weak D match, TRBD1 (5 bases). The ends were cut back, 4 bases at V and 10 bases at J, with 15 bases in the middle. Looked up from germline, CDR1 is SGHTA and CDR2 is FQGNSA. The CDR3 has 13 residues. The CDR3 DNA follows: TGTGCCAGCAGCTCCCAGGGCGCTGGAGCGCAGTATTTT. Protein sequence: CASSSQGAGAQYF.

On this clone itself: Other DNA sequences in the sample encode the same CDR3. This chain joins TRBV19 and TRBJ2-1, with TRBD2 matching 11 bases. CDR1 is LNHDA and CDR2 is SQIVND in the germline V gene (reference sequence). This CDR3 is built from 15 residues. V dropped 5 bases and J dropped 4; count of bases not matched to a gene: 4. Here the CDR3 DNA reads TGTGCCAGTAGTTCCCTAGCGGGGGGTTACAATGAGCAGTTCTTC. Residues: CASSSLAGGYNEQFF.

The CDR3: CASSLRGLGGNTGELFF. CDR3 in DNA: TGTGCCAGCAGCTTACGGGGTTTGGGAGGGAACACCGGGGAGCTGTTTTTT. The V and J genes are TRBV7-3 and TRBJ2-2; tentatively, D is TRBD2 (6 bases). The V gene's germline CDR1 is SGHTA and CDR2 FQGTGA. The CDR3 consists of 17 residues. The V and J ends lost 2 bases and 1 base respectively, with 14 bases between them.

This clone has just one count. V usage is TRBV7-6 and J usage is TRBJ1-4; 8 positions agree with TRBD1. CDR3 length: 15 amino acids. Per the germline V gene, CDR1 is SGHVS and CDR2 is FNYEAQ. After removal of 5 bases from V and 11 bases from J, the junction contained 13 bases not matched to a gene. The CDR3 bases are TGTGCCAGCAGCCCCCGAAGACAGGGGAGCGGGAAACTGTTTTTT. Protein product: CASSPRRQGSGKLFF.

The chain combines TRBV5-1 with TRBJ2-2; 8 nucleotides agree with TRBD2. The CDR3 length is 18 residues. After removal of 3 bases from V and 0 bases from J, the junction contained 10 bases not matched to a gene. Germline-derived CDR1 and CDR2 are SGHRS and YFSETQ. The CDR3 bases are TGCGCCAGCAGCTGGGTAGCGGGAAATATCCCGAACACCGGGGAGCTGTTTTTT. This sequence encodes CASSWVAGNIPNTGELFF.

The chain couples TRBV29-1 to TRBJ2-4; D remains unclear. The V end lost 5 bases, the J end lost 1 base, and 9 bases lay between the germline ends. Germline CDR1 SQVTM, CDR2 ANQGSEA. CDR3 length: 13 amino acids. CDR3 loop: CSVTLRAKNIQYF. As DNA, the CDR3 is TGCAGCGTTACCCTGCGGGCCAAAAACATTCAGTACTTC.

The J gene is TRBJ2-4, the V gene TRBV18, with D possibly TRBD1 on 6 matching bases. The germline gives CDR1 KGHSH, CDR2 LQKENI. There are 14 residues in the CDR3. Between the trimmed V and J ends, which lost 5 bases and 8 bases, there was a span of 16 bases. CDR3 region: CASSLQGFRDIQYF. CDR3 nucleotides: TGTGCCAGCTCATTACAGGGCTTTCGTGACATTCAGTACTTC. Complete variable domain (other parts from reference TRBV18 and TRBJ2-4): NAGVMQNPRHLVRRRGQEARLRCSPMKGHSHVYWYRQLPEEGLKFMVYLQKENIIDESGMPKERFSAEFPKEGPSILRIQQVVRGDSAAYFCASSLQGFRDIQYFGAGTRLSVL.

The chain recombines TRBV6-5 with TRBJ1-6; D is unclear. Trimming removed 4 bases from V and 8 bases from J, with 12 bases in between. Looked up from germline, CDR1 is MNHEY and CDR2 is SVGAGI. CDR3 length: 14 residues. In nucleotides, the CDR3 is TGTGCCAGCAGTTTGGACTGGTCTGATTCACCCCTCCACTTT. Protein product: CASSLDWSDSPLHF.

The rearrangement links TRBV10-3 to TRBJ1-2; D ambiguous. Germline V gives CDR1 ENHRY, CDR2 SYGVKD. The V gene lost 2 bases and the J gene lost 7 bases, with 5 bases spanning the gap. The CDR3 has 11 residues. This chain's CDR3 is CAISEDSGYTF. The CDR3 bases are TGTGCCATCAGTGAGGATAGTGGCTACACCTTC.

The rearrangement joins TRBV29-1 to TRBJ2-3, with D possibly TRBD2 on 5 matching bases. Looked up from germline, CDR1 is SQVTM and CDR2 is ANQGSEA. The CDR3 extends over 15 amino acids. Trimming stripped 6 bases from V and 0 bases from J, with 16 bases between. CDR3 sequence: CSVDRRGSSTDTQYF. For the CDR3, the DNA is TGCAGCGTCGATAGACGGGGTTCTAGCACAGATACGCAGTATTTT.

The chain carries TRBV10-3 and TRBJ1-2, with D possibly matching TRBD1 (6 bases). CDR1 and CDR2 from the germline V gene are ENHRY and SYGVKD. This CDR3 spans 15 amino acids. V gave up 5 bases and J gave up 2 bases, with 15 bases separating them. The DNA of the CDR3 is TGTGCCATCAGTAAAAAACAGGGCGTCAACTATGGCTACACCTTC. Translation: CAISKKQGVNYGYTF.

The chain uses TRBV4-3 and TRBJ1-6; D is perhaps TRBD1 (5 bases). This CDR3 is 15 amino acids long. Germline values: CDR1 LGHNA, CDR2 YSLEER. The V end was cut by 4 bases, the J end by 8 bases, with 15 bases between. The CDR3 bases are TGCGCCAGCAGCCGAAAGACAGCCCTAGATTCACCCCTCCACTTT. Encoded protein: CASSRKTALDSPLHF.

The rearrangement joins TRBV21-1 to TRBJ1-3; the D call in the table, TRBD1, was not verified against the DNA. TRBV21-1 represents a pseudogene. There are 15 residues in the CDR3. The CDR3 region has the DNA TGTGCCAGCAGCATGGACAGGGAAGCTGGAAACACCATATATTTT. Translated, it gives CASSMDREAGNTIYF.

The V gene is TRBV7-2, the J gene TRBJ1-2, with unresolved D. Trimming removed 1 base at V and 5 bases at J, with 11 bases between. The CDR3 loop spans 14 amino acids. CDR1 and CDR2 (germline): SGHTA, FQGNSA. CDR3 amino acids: CASSLDIRSYGYTF. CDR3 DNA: TGTGCCAGCAGCTTAGATATCCGGTCTTATGGCTACACCTTC. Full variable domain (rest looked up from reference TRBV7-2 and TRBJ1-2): GAGVSQSPSNKVTEKGKDVELRCDPISGHTALYWYRQSLGQGLEFLIYFQGNSAPDKSGLPSDRFSAERTGGSVSTLTIQRTQQEDSAVYLCASSLDIRSYGYTFGSGTRLTVV.

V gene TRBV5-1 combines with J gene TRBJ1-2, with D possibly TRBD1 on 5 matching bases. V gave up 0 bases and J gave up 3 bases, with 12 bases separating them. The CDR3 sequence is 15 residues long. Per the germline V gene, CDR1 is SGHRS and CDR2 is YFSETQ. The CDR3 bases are TGCGCCAGCAGCTTGGGGGTTGGCAGGGACTATGGCTACACCTTC. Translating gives CASSLGVGRDYGYTF.

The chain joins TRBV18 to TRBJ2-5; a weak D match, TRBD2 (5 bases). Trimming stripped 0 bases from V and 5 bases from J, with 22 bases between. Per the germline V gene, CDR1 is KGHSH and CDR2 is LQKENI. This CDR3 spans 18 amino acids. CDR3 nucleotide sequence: TGTGCCAGCTCACCACCGCGGGTGATTGTTGCGGTCCGGGAGACCCAGTACTTC. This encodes CASSPPRVIVAVRETQYF. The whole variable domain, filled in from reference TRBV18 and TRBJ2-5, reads NAGVMQNPRHLVRRRGQEARLRCSPMKGHSHVYWYRQLPEEGLKFMVYLQKENIIDESGMPKERFSAEFPKEGPSILRIQQVVRGDSAAYFCASSPPRVIVAVRETQYFGPGTRLLVL.

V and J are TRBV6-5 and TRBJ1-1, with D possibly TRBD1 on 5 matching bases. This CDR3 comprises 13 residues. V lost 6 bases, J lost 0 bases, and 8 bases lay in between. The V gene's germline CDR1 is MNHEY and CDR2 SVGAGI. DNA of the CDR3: TGTGCCAGCAGGACAGTTATGAACACTGAAGCTTTCTTT. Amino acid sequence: CASRTVMNTEAFF.

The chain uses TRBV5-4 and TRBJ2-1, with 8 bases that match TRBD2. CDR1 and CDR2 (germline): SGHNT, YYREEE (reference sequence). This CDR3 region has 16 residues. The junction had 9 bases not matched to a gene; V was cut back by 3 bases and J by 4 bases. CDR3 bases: TGTGCCAGCAGCTCGCCCTGGGCGGGAGGATACAATGAGCAGTTCTTC. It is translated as CASSSPWAGGYNEQFF.

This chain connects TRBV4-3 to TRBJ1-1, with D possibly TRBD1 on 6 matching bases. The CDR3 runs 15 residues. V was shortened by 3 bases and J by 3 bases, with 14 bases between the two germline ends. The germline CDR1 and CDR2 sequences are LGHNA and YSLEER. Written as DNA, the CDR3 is TGCGCCAGCAGCCACAATACAGGGATGGACACTGAAGCTTTCTTT. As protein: CASSHNTGMDTEAFF.

CDR3: CASRASGSSYNEQFF. The CDR3 DNA reads TGTGCCAGCAGGGCTAGCGGGAGCTCCTACAATGAGCAGTTCTTC. The rearrangement joins TRBV6-5 to TRBJ2-1; 10 positions agree with TRBD2. With V trimmed by 6 bases and J by 0 bases, 2 bases remained unmatched. The CDR3 is 15 residues long. Per the germline V gene, CDR1 is MNHEY and CDR2 is SVGAGI.